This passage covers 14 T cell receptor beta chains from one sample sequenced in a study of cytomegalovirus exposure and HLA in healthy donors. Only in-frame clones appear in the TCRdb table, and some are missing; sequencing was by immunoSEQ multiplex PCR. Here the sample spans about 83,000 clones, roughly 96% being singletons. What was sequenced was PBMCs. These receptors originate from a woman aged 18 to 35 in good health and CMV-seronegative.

The CDR3 loop is CASRPMGGGGNNEQFF. The CDR3 bases are TGTGCCAGCAGGCCTATGGGGGGAGGTGGAAACAATGAGCAGTTCTTC. This rearrangement joins TRBV14 to TRBJ2-1; D perhaps matches TRBD2 (6 bases). V lost 6 bases and J lost 5, with 20 bases in between. The germline CDR1 and CDR2 sequences are SGHDN and FVKESK. The CDR3 sequence is 16 residues long.

CDR3 DNA: TGTGCCAGCAGCTTAGCGACCGGGACTAGCGGTATCACAGATACGCAGTATTTT. Its protein product is CASSLATGTSGITDTQYF. The chain couples TRBV7-9 to TRBJ2-3; 11 nucleotides align to TRBD2. CDR3 size: 18 residues. In germline, CDR1 is SEHNR, CDR2 FQNEAQ (reference sequence). Germline trimming cut 0 bases from V and 2 bases from J; bases unmatched to any gene: 7.

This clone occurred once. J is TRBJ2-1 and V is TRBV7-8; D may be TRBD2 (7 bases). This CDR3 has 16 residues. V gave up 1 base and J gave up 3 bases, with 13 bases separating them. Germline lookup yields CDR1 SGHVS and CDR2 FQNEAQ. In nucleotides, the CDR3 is TGTGCCAGCAGCTTAGTGGGGAGGGGGGGCTACAATGAGCAGTTCTTC. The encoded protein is CASSLVGRGGYNEQFF. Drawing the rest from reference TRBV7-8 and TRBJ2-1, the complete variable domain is GAGVSQSPRYKVAKRGQDVALRCDPISGHVSLFWYQQALGQGPEFLTYFQNEAQLDKSGLPSDRFFAERPEGSVSTLKIQRTQQEDSAVYLCASSLVGRGGYNEQFFGPGTRLTVL.

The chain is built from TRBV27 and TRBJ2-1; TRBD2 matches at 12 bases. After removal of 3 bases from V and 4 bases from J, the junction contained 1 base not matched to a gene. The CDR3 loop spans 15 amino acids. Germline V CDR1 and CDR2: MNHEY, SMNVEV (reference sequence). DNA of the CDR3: TGTGCCAGCAGTTTCGGACTAGCGGGGTACAATGAGCAGTTCTTC. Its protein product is CASSFGLAGYNEQFF.

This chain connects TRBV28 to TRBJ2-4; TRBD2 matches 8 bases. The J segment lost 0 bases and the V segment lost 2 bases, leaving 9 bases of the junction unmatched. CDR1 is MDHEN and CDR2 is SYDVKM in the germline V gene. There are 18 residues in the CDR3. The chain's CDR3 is CASSLAGGLIVAKNIQYF. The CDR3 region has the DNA TGTGCCAGCAGTTTAGCGGGAGGATTGATAGTAGCCAAAAACATTCAGTACTTC.

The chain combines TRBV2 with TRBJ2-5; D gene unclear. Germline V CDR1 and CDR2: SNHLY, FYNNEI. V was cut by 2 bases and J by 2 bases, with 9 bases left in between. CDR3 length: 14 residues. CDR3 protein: CASSEIIEQETQYF. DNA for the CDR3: TGTGCCAGCAGTGAAATTATAGAACAAGAGACCCAGTACTTC. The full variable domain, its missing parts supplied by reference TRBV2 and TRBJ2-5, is EPEVTQTPSHQVTQMGQEVILRCVPISNHLYFYWYRQILGQKVEFLVSFYNNEISEKSEIFDDQFSVERPDGSNFTLKIRSTKLEDSAMYFCASSEIIEQETQYFGPGTRLLVL.

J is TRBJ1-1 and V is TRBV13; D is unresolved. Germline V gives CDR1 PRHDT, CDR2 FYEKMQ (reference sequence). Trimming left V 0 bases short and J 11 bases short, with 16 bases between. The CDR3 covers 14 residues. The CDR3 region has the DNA TGTGCCAGCAGCTTAGGCCTGGCAGGTATGTCGGCTTTCTTT. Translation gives CASSLGLAGMSAFF. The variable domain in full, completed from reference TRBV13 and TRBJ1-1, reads AAGVIQSPRHLIKEKRETATLKCYPIPRHDTVYWYQQGPGQDPQFLISFYEKMQSDKGSIPDRFSAQQFSDYHSELNMSSLELGDSALYFCASSLGLAGMSAFFGQGTRLTVV.

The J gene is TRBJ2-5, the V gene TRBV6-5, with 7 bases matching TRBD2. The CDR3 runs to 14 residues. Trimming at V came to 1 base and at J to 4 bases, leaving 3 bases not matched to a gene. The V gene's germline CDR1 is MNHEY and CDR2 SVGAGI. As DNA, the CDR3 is TGTGCCAGCAGTTACTGGCGGGAGTCAGAGACCCAGTACTTC. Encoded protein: CASSYWRESETQYF.

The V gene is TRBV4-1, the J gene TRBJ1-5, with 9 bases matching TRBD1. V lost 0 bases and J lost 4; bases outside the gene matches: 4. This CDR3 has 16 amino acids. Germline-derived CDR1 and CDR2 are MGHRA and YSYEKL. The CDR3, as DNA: TGCGCCAGCAGCCAAGAGGTCGGACAGGGGAATCAGCCCCAGCATTTT. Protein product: CASSQEVGQGNQPQHF.

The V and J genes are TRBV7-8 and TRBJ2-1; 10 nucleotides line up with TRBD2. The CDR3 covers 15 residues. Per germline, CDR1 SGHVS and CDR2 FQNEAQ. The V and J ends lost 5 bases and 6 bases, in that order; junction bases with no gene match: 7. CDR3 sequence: CASSESGRATNEQFF. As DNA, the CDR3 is TGTGCCAGCAGCGAAAGCGGGAGGGCCACCAATGAGCAGTTCTTC.

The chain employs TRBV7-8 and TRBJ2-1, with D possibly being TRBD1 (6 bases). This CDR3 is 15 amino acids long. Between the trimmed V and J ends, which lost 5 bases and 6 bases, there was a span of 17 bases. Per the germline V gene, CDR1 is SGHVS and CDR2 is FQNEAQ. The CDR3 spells CASSNRVSGSNEQFF. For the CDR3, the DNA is TGTGCCAGCAGCAACAGGGTTAGTGGCTCCAATGAGCAGTTCTTC.

In nucleotides, the CDR3 is TGTGCCAGCGGGGTGGCCCCAGGGGAGGGCTATGGCTACACCTTC. This translates into CASGVAPGEGYGYTF. V is TRBV2 and J is TRBJ1-2; a weak D match, TRBD1 (6 bases). The CDR3 has 15 residues. CDR1 is SNHLY, CDR2 FYNNEI, per germline. V was pared by 8 bases and J by 4 bases, with 20 bases between. Drawing the rest from reference TRBV2 and TRBJ1-2, the complete variable domain is EPEVTQTPSHQVTQMGQEVILRCVPISNHLYFYWYRQILGQKVEFLVSFYNNEISEKSEIFDDQFSVERPDGSNFTLKIRSTKLEDSAMYFCASGVAPGEGYGYTFGSGTRLTVV.

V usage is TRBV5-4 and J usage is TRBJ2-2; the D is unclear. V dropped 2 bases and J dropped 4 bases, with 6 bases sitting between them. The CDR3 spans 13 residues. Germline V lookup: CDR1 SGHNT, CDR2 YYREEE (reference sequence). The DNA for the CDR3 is TGTGCCAGCAGCTTTTTCTCCACCGGGGAGCTGTTTTTT. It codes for CASSFFSTGELFF.

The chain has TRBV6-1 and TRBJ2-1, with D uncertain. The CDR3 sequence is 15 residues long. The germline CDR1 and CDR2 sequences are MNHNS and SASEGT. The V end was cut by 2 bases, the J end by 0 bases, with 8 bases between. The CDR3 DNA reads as TGTGCCAGCAGTGAAAGCGAGAACTCCTACAATGAGCAGTTCTTC. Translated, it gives CASSESENSYNEQFF.